This T cell receptor (beta chain) is drawn from a study of cytomegalovirus exposure and HLA in healthy donors. As concerns this clone: Antigen specificity is unknown.

General study points: Among the CMV-associated chains, three were confirmed in vitro as specific for CMV antigens.

PCR involved 60 Vbeta and 13 Jbeta primers. In the authors' methods: Roughly 76 million unique TCR beta chains, roughly 11 million of them shared, were counted by a later analysis. TCRdb's copy holds only in-frame clones and misses some; the assay was immunoSEQ multiplex PCR. The V and J calls and the clone size are those of that table, but D and trimming were determined from the DNA. The profile shows approximately 110,000 clones, approximately 80% of them singletons. V was shortened by 0 bases and J by 3 bases, with 9 bases between the two germline ends. This CDR3 is 14 amino acids long. Germline lookup yields CDR1 MGHRA and CDR2 YSYEKL.

This TCR derives from a human donor in good health. Input material: PBMCs. This rearrangement joins TRBV4-1 to TRBJ2-7, with D possibly TRBD2 on 6 matching bases. In DNA form, the CDR3 reads TGCGCCAGCAGCCAAGACCCCGGGGGCTACGAGCAGTACTTC. This codes for CASSQDPGGYEQYF.